The 18 T cell receptor beta chains in this list originate from one sample, sequenced in a study of cytomegalovirus exposure and HLA in healthy donors (dated by TCRdb to about 2017). The method was the immunoSEQ multiplex PCR assay. The multiplex PCR relied on a mix of 60 forward primers for TCR Vbeta segments and 13 reverse primers for TCR Jbeta segments. The clones in this table, taken by TCRdb from immuneACCESS, are in-frame only. Not every clone is retained; where verified, under half of the shortfall comes from an unresolved V gene, and the cause of the rest is unknown. Within this sample are roughly 110,000 clones, with around 76% of them counted one time only. The ten largest clonotypes hold less than 3% of the sample. Sequenced sample: PBMCs. These TCRs come from a man aged 25-40 years in good health and CMV-seropositive.

Concerning this clone itself: At one of its ends the junction is not consistent with the germline gene, which may arise from a read error. The DNA for the CDR3 is TGTGCCAGCAGCTTTTTGAAGGGGAACACTAAAGCTTTCTTT. This gives the protein CASSFLKGNTKAFF. This chain uses TRBV7-9 with TRBJ1-1, with D perhaps matching TRBD1 (5 bases). Germline V CDR1 and CDR2: SEHNR, FQNEAQ (reference sequence). The CDR3 length is 14 residues.

The chain carries TRBV18 and TRBJ1-2; no reliable D call. Between the trimmed V and J ends, which lost 3 bases and 7 bases, there was a span of 12 bases. Per germline, CDR1 KGHSH and CDR2 LQKENI. This CDR3 region has 13 residues. CDR3 residues: CASSPRPELGYTF. CDR3 nucleotide sequence: TGTGCCAGCTCACCCCGCCCGGAGCTTGGCTACACCTTC.

V is TRBV29-1 and J is TRBJ1-2; D unresolved. The CDR3 spans 12 residues. CDR1 and CDR2 (germline): SQVTM, ANQGSEA. V was shortened by 5 bases and J by 4 bases, with 11 bases between the two germline ends. The CDR3 region has the DNA TGCAGCGTTCGGGGAGACTTCTATGGCTACACCTTC. This encodes CSVRGDFYGYTF.

This chain uses TRBV11-2 with TRBJ2-5, with 9 bases that match TRBD2. Germline V CDR1 and CDR2: SGHAT, FQNNGV. Germline trimming cut 3 bases from V and 1 base from J; bases unmatched to any gene: 0. The CDR3 runs to 14 residues. The CDR3, as DNA: TGTGCCAGCAGCTTGACTAGCGGCCAAGAGACCCAGTACTTC. As protein: CASSLTSGQETQYF.

Here the CDR3 DNA reads TGTGCCAGCATCAGACAGGGGGCCAGGCAAGAGACCCAGTACTTC. This codes for CASIRQGARQETQYF. V and J are TRBV6-5 and TRBJ2-5; TRBD1 agrees at 10 bases. The V gene's germline CDR1 is MNHEY and CDR2 SVGAGI. The V and J ends lost 7 bases and 2 bases, in that order; junction bases with no gene match: 7. The CDR3 has 15 amino acids.

This chain links TRBV5-4 with TRBJ1-2; D gene ambiguous. V lost 1 base, J lost 6 bases, and 10 bases lay in between. Germline CDR1 and CDR2: SGHNT and YYREEE (reference sequence). The length of the CDR3 is 13 residues. CDR3 in DNA: TGTGCCAGCAGCTTGTTCAGAAAAGATGGCTACACCTTC. Protein sequence: CASSLFRKDGYTF.

V gene TRBV5-1 combines with J gene TRBJ2-3; 13 positions agree with TRBD2. Trimming took 0 bases from V and 7 from J; bases not matched to a gene: 2. The CDR3 length is 15 residues. CDR1 is SGHRS and CDR2 is YFSETQ in the germline V gene. The CDR3 region has the DNA TGCGCCAGCAGCTTGGGACTAGCGGGGGGAAATACGCAGTATTTT. This codes for CASSLGLAGGNTQYF.

The rearrangement joins TRBV5-1 to TRBJ1-1; 7 positions match TRBD1. Germline loops: CDR1 SGHRS, CDR2 YFSETQ. This CDR3 contains 14 residues. J was trimmed by 1 base and V by 4 bases; bases with no gene match: 4. The CDR3 here is CASSAGTANTEAFF. The CDR3 region has the DNA TGCGCCAGCAGCGCCGGGACAGCGAACACTGAAGCTTTCTTT.

The chain links TRBV7-3 to TRBJ2-3, with 7 bases aligning to TRBD2. Losses at the gene ends were 5 bases for V and 4 bases for J; bases not matched to a gene: 6. CDR1 is SGHTA and CDR2 is FQGTGA in the germline V gene. The CDR3 is made up of 14 amino acids. In DNA form, the CDR3 reads TGTGCCAGCAGCCGCACGGGAGGCCCAGATACGCAGTATTTT. Its protein product is CASSRTGGPDTQYF.

This chain connects TRBV11-3 to TRBJ2-2, with TRBD2 identical over 8 bases. The junction had 12 bases not matched to a gene; V was cut back by 2 bases and J by 7 bases. The germline gives CDR1 SGHNT, CDR2 YENEEA. The CDR3 is made up of 17 amino acids. CDR3 amino acids: CASSLPAGGPRGGELFF. In DNA, the CDR3 is TGTGCCAGCAGCTTACCGGCGGGGGGCCCAAGGGGCGGGGAGCTGTTTTTT.

This clone appeared a few times. The J gene is TRBJ2-6, the V gene TRBV6-1; 8 nucleotides match TRBD1. This CDR3 region has 15 residues. The germline V gene encodes CDR1 MNHNS and CDR2 SASEGT. J gave up 0 bases and V 11 bases, and 6 bases lay outside the gene matches. CDR3 nucleotides: TGTGCCGTGACAGGGGTAGGCTCTGGGGCCAACGTCCTGACTTTC. Translating it yields CAVTGVGSGANVLTF.

The chain recombines TRBV5-1 with TRBJ2-3; 7 bases map to TRBD2. The J segment lost 0 bases and the V segment lost 4 bases, leaving 5 bases of the junction unmatched. Germline CDR1 reads SGHRS; CDR2 reads YFSETQ. The CDR3 sequence is 15 residues long. The CDR3 here is CASSGGGYSTDTQYF. The CDR3 DNA reads TGCGCCAGCAGCGGGGGGGGTTATAGCACAGATACGCAGTATTTT.

This chain joins TRBV27 and TRBJ1-4; 8 positions agree with TRBD1. With V trimmed by 0 bases and J by 8 bases, 5 bases remained unmatched. Germline CDR1 MNHEY, CDR2 SMNVEV (reference sequence). The CDR3 loop spans 15 amino acids. CDR3 coding DNA: TGTGCCAGCAGTTTATCGACAGGGGTGGAGGAAAAACTGTTTTTT. Translated, it gives CASSLSTGVEEKLFF.

The chain combines TRBV30 with TRBJ1-2; D is perhaps TRBD1 (5 bases). This CDR3 comprises 13 residues. Germline CDR1 GTSNPN, CDR2 SVGIG (reference sequence). The V gene lost 4 bases and the J gene lost 1 base, with 10 bases spanning the gap. This CDR3 reads CAWTGHSNYGYTF. The CDR3 DNA reads as TGTGCCTGGACCGGACACAGTAACTATGGCTACACCTTC.

The rearrangement links TRBV2 to TRBJ1-2, with TRBD1 as a possible D gene (6 bases). The V gene lost 8 bases and the J gene lost 1 base, with 17 bases spanning the gap. The CDR3 is 15 residues long. CDR1 and CDR2 from the germline V gene are SNHLY and FYNNEI. CDR3 residues: CASHIMGALNYGYTF. Here the CDR3 DNA reads TGTGCCAGCCACATAATGGGGGCCCTTAACTATGGCTACACCTTC.

V gene TRBV5-1 combines with J gene TRBJ2-7; 7 bases line up with TRBD1. CDR3 size: 15 residues. CDR1 and CDR2 from the germline V gene are SGHRS and YFSETQ. The trim removed 2 bases at V and 1 base at J, leaving 6 bases unmatched. The CDR3: CASSLHLQGSYEQYF. The CDR3 nucleotides are TGCGCCAGCAGCTTACACCTACAGGGGTCCTACGAGCAGTACTTC.

About this clone itself: Compared with germline, one end of the junction differs, possibly owing to a read error. The CDR3 DNA sequence: TGTGCCAGCAGTGACAGTTGGGTAGGGGATTATGGGGCCAACGGCCTGACTTTC. It translates to CASSDSWVGDYGANGLTF. The chain recombines TRBV25-1 with TRBJ2-6, with D tentatively TRBD1 (5 bases). The germline V gene encodes CDR1 MGHDK and CDR2 SYGVNS. The CDR3 sequence is 18 residues long.

A note on this clone: The junction shows a germline mismatch at one end, possibly a read error. The rearrangement joins TRBV5-1 to TRBJ2-6; TRBD1 might be the D (5 bases). From germline, CDR1 is SGHRS and CDR2 YFSETQ. The CDR3 has 16 residues. This CDR3 reads CASSLARTSGANGLTF. The CDR3 DNA reads as TGCGCCAGCAGCTTGGCCCGGACGTCTGGGGCCAACGGCCTGACTTTC.